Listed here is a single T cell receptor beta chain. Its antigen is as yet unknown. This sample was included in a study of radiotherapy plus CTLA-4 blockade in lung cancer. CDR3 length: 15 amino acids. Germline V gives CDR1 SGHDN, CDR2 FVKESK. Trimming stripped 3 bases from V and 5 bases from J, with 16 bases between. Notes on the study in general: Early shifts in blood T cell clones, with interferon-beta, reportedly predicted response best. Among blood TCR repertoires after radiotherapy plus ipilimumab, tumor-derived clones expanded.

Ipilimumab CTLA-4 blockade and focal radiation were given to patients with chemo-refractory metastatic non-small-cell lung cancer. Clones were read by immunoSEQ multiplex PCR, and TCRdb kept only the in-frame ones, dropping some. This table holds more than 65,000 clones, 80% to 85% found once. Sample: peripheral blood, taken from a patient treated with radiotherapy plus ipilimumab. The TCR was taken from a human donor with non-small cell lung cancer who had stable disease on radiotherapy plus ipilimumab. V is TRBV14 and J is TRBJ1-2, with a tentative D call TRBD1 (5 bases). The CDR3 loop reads CASSQVGAGAYGYTF. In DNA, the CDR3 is TGTGCCAGCAGCCAGGTGGGAGCCGGGGCGTATGGCTACACCTTC.